This T cell receptor beta chain derives from a study of OX40 agonist ivuxolimab in advanced cancers. Germline CDR1 is LGHNA and CDR2 is YNFKEQ. The J segment lost 6 bases and the V segment lost 3 bases, leaving 6 bases of the junction unmatched. CDR3 size: 15 residues. The assay was immunoSEQ multiplex PCR, and TCRdb's table has in-frame clones only and misses some. The table includes 35,000 to 40,000 clones, 82% detected once. This TCR derives from an adult with an advanced solid tumor such as melanoma, head and neck, liver or kidney cancer. Source: CD4+ or CD8+ T cells sorted from blood, taken in a trial of the OX40 agonist ivuxolimab. This chain joins TRBV4-2 and TRBJ2-3, with TRBD1 identical over 10 bases. The DNA for the CDR3 is TGTGCCAGCAGCCAGCCAGGGACAGGGGAGGATACGCAGTATTTT. Translated, it gives CASSQPGTGEDTQYF.